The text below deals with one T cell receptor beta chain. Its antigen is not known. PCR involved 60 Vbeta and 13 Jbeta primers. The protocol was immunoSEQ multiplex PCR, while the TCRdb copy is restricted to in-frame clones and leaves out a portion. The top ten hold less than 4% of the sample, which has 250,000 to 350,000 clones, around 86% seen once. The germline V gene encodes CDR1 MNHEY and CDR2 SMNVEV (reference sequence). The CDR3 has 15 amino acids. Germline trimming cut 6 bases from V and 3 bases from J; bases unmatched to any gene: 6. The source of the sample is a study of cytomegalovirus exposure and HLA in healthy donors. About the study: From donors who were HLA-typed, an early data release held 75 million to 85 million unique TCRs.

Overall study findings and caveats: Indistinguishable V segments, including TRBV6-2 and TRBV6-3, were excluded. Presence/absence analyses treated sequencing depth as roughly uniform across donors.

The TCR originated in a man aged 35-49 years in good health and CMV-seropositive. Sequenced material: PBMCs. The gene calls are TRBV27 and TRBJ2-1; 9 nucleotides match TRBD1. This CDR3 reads CASRFGTGNYNEQFF. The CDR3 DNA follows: TGTGCCAGCAGGTTCGGGACAGGGAACTACAATGAGCAGTTCTTC.